This is a list of T cell receptor beta chains from one sample in a study of blood T cells in healthy people across ages. TCRdb used MiXCR to reprocess the 5' RACE reads, holding one entry per CDR3 protein. Found here are about 930,000 distinct CDR3 sequences, about 27% of them singletons; the top ten hold roughly a tenth. The same data also contributed to another study, on T cells of mothers and their children.

Sequences were obtained from blood. These receptors were collected from a woman aged 40-49 years in good health. The CDR3 runs from the conserved cysteine through the conserved F or W. D genes are given only for firm matches. Size is omitted from some rows. Given values are once, few, many or a class for expanded clones.

D gene	V gene	J gene	clone size	CDR3 DNA	CDR3 protein
-	TRBV12-3/TRBV12-4	TRBJ1-5	-	TGTGCCAGCAGTGCCGGGGTCCGGGGCAGGGGCAGCAATCAGCCCCAGCATTTT	CASSAGVRGRGSNQPQHF
TRBD1	TRBV7-8	TRBJ1-5	few	TGTGCCAGCAGCCCCCGAACAGGGGCTGGGAGGCAGCCCCAGCATTTT	CASSPRTGAGRQPQHF
-	TRBV28	TRBJ2-4	few	TGTGCCAGCAGTCCCCACTTGGCGGAGAAAAACATTCAGTACTTC	CASSPHLAEKNIQYF
TRBD2	TRBV4-2	TRBJ2-7	-	TGTGCCAGCAGCTCGGGACTAGCGGTGGAAGGAAGCTCCTACGAGCAGTACTTC	CASSSGLAVEGSSYEQYF
-	TRBV7-9	TRBJ1-5	once	TGTGCCAGCAGCTTTGGCCGGGGTCCCAATCAGCCCCAGCATTTT	CASSFGRGPNQPQHF
-	TRBV9	TRBJ1-2	few	TGTGCCAGCAGCTTCGGCAGGTCCACACCCCAATATGGCTACACCTTC	CASSFGRSTPQYGYTF
TRBD1	TRBV28	TRBJ2-5	-	TGTGCCAGCAGGCGGGACAGGAGAGAGACCCAGTACTTC	CASRRDRRETQYF
TRBD1	TRBV12-3/TRBV12-4	TRBJ1-4	few	TGTGCCAGCTCCCGTCTTCCGGGACAGGGTTCGGAAAAACTGTTTTTT	CASSRLPGQGSEKLFF
-	TRBV28	TRBJ1-5	many	TGTGCCAGCAGTCTATCGACGGGTGTGCGGCCCCAGCATTTT	CASSLSTGVRPQHF
-	TRBV5-6	TRBJ2-2	many	TGTGCCAGCAGCTTGCAGCTAGTCCGCAACACCGGGGAGCTGTTTTTT	CASSLQLVRNTGELFF
TRBD1	TRBV12-3/TRBV12-4	TRBJ2-3	-	TGTGCCAGCAGTTTAGGAGGATCGGGGACAGGGGGCGCAGATACGCAGTATTTT	CASSLGGSGTGGADTQYF
-	TRBV6-1	TRBJ2-3	many	TGTGCCAGCAGGACTATGACAGCTAGCACAGATACGCAGTATTTT	CASRTMTASTDTQYF
TRBD2	TRBV7-3	TRBJ2-1	-	TGTGCCAGCAGCATGACAGAGGGAGGGCAGGTTGAGCAGTTCTTC	CASSMTEGGQVEQFF
TRBD1	TRBV9	TRBJ2-6	many	TGTGCCAGCAGCGCCTGGACAGGGATCTCTGGGGCCAACGTCCTGACTTTC	CASSAWTGISGANVLTF
-	TRBV20-1	TRBJ2-7	few	TGCAGTGCTAATAAGGGGTCCTGGAGCTCCTACGAGCAGTACTTC	CSANKGSWSSYEQYF
TRBD1	TRBV3-1	TRBJ2-1	once	TGTGCCAGCAGCCAACGGACAGGGGTTGAGCAGTTCTTC	CASSQRTGVEQFF
-	TRBV3-1	TRBJ1-6	-	TGTGCCAGCAGCCAAGGACCAGGGGCCCTCCACTTT	CASSQGPGALHF